This T cell receptor (beta chain) comes out of a study of blood T cells in healthy people across ages. The use of a sample-barcoded 5' primer and a J-beta primer mix characterized a second PCR of roughly 6 to 11 cycles. Using its own MiXCR run on the 5' RACE reads, TCRdb lists one record per CDR3 protein. This repertoire shows around 1,000,000 distinct CDR3 sequences, under 30% found once; its top ten account for approximately 0.71%. This CDR3 spans 13 amino acids. In germline, CDR1 is PRHDT, CDR2 FYEKMQ (reference sequence). V lost 7 bases and J lost 5, with 14 bases in between. This same sample was also part of a study on T cells of mothers and their children. From that paper: The study found slightly higher but non-significant overlap in related versus unrelated mother-child pairs.

This clonotype originated in a girl aged 2-9 years in good health. Sequencing was performed on blood. The chain recombines TRBV13 with TRBJ2-5, with D possibly being TRBD1 (5 bases). The DNA for the CDR3 is TGTGCCAGCAAAAAGGGGTTTTTGGAGACCCAGTACTTC. It is translated as CASKKGFLETQYF.